This T cell receptor beta chain stems from a study of blood T cell repertoires in COVID-19. The table came from immunoSEQ multiplex PCR; TCRdb's copy has only in-frame clones and leaves some out. The sample has a few hundred thousand clones, over 80% seen once; the top ten hold about 4.6%. Germline V gives CDR1 SQVTM, CDR2 ANQGSEA. The trim removed 7 bases at V and 6 bases at J, leaving 7 bases unmatched. CDR3 length: 13 residues. The TCR sequence derives from a man between 60 and 70 years old who had recovered from COVID-19. Sequencing was done on a sample of peripheral blood. This rearrangement joins TRBV29-1 to TRBJ2-7, with 12 bases that match TRBD1. The CDR3 region is CSAEGQGAGEQYF. The CDR3 DNA follows: TGCAGCGCTGAGGGACAGGGGGCAGGCGAGCAGTACTTC.